A single sample gave rise to the 10 T cell receptor beta chains below, sequenced in a study of T cell responses to AZD1222 COVID-19 vaccine. Measured with immunoSEQ multiplex PCR; TCRdb has only the in-frame clones, and not every one. The data contain 80,000 or so clones, 90% of them singletons. The sequencing used peripheral blood, collected on day 0 of AZD1222 vaccination. The origin of the receptors is an adult in good health.

This rearrangement joins TRBV10-3 to TRBJ1-2, with a tentative D call TRBD1 (5 bases). V lost 8 bases to trimming and J lost 2 bases, with 12 bases between them. The CDR3 is made up of 13 amino acids. CDR1 and CDR2 from the germline V gene are ENHRY and SYGVKD. The CDR3 sequence is CAISRDANYGYTF. Written as DNA, the CDR3 is TGTGCCATCTCGCGGGACGCAAACTATGGCTACACCTTC.

This sequence joins TRBV9 and TRBJ2-3, with 11 positions matching TRBD1. CDR1 and CDR2 from the germline V gene are SGDLS and YYNGEE. After removal of 2 bases from V and 4 bases from J, the junction contained 6 bases not matched to a gene. CDR3 length: 16 amino acids. DNA of the CDR3: TGTGCCAGCAGCGTTTGGACAGGGGGCTACCCAGATACGCAGTATTTT. Protein: CASSVWTGGYPDTQYF.

This rearrangement joins TRBV28 to TRBJ1-1; no firm D call. The CDR3 totals 13 residues. V was clipped by 5 bases and J by 5 bases, with 12 bases between them. Germline V lookup: CDR1 MDHEN, CDR2 SYDVKM. CDR3 amino acids: CASSGSPPTEAFF. As DNA, the CDR3 is TGTGCCAGCAGTGGCAGCCCTCCAACTGAAGCTTTCTTT.

The chain is built from TRBV19 and TRBJ2-7; 8 positions match TRBD1. From germline, CDR1 is LNHDA and CDR2 SQIVND (reference sequence). This CDR3 has 15 residues. J gave up 3 bases and V 5 bases, and 9 bases lay outside the gene matches. CDR3 amino acids: CASSVVDREYYEQYF. CDR3 DNA sequence: TGTGCCAGTAGTGTTGTGGACAGGGAGTACTACGAGCAGTACTTC.

The rearrangement joins TRBV9 to TRBJ1-1; maybe TRBD1 (6 bases). This CDR3 has 15 amino acids. Germline V gene data show CDR1 as SGDLS and CDR2 as YYNGEE. V gave up 0 bases and J gave up 4 bases, with 13 bases separating them. CDR3 nucleotides: TGTGCCAGCAGCGTAGTTACAGGGCGAAGCACTGAAGCTTTCTTT. This codes for CASSVVTGRSTEAFF. Full variable domain (rest looked up from reference TRBV9 and TRBJ1-1): DSGVTQTPKHLITATGQRVTLRCSPRSGDLSVYWYQQSLDQGLQFLIQYYNGEERAKGNILERFSAQQFPDLHSELNLSSLELGDSALYFCASSVVTGRSTEAFFGQGTRLTVV.

This sequence joins TRBV6-6 and TRBJ2-1; 13 nucleotides match TRBD2. The CDR3 consists of 18 residues. Trimming removed 6 bases from V and 0 bases from J; junction bases left unmatched: 8. Germline lookup yields CDR1 MNHNY and CDR2 SVGAGI (reference sequence). The CDR3 region is CASRRLAGGLSSYNEQFF. The CDR3 DNA reads TGTGCCAGCAGGCGACTAGCGGGGGGTCTTAGCTCCTACAATGAGCAGTTCTTC.

The chain links TRBV6-4 to TRBJ1-1, with 8 bases matching TRBD1. CDR3 length: 14 amino acids. Germline lookup yields CDR1 MRHNA and CDR2 SNTAGT. J gave up 6 bases and V 5 bases, and 8 bases lay outside the gene matches. The CDR3 DNA reads as TGTGCCAGCAGTCCCGGACAGGGCGTCGCTGAAGCTTTCTTT. Amino acids: CASSPGQGVAEAFF.

The chain uses TRBV27 and TRBJ2-1, with D possibly TRBD1 on 6 matching bases. Trimming cost V 3 bases and J 2 bases, with 8 bases left between them. Germline CDR1 is MNHEY and CDR2 is SMNVEV (reference sequence). CDR3 length: 14 amino acids. For the CDR3, the DNA is TGTGCCAGCAGTTTCCGACAGGCCTACAATGAGCAGTTCTTC. Protein sequence: CASSFRQAYNEQFF.

The rearrangement uses TRBV6-7 and TRBJ2-5; 10 nucleotides line up with TRBD2. TRBV6-7 qualifies as an ORF whose function is uncertain. V was clipped by 8 bases and J by 1 base; unmatched bases: 10. CDR3 length: 16 amino acids. The CDR3 loop is CASSDLAGACQETQYF. CDR3 DNA: TGTGCCAGCTCAGACCTAGCGGGAGCTTGCCAAGAGACCCAGTACTTC.

This sequence joins TRBV6-5 and TRBJ1-2; D ambiguous. V was trimmed by 7 bases and J by 1 base, leaving 7 bases between them. The CDR3 length is 12 residues. Germline CDR1 and CDR2: MNHEY and SVGAGI. The CDR3 nucleotides read TGTGCCAGCAAAGAGGGTAACTATGGCTACACCTTC. Protein product: CASKEGNYGYTF.